The present T cell receptor beta chain was sequenced within a study of blood T cell repertoires in COVID-19. Study overall: Donors in the United States, Italy and Spain gave samples during acute or convalescent COVID-19.

This CDR3 comprises 14 residues. Trimming removed 7 bases at V and 2 bases at J, with 15 bases between. Per the germline V gene, CDR1 is ENHRY and CDR2 is SYGVKD. The authors' processing: By means of reference gene primer amplification, nucleated cell counts were estimated. The table came from immunoSEQ multiplex PCR; TCRdb's copy has only in-frame clones and leaves some out. That table supplies the V and J calls and clone size; D and trimming were determined from the DNA. The data hold about 300,000 clones, with over 75% observed a single time. The material sequenced was peripheral blood. The sequence came from a young man with active or convalescent COVID-19. This chain joins TRBV10-3 and TRBJ2-7, with D possibly matching TRBD1 (5 bases). Written as DNA, the CDR3 is TGTGCCATCACCGAAGGGGCAGAAACCTACGAGCAGTACTTC. It encodes CAITEGAETYEQYF.